This T cell receptor beta chain was found in a study of T cells in Graves' hyperthyroidism and ophthalmopathy (dated by TCRdb to the late 2010s). Background for the entire study: Peripheral blood samples were taken at the time of initial diagnosis, prior to any treatment. To identify TCR V-J signatures that set the groups apart, the researchers used a discovery cohort of about a hundred patients, made up of 40 to 45 with Graves' ophthalmopathy and about 55 with stable Graves' hyperthyroidism. The study also compared thyroid tissue and blood T-cell repertoires from several Graves' hyperthyroidism patients. Prospective prediction of ophthalmopathy was tested in an independent validation cohort of 18 hyperthyroidism patients and 17 patients who later progressed to ophthalmopathy. After blood sampling, hyperthyroidism patients were treated with methimazole at a starting dose of 30 mg daily, and ophthalmopathy patients were treated with high-dose intravenous methylprednisolone. The 75 to 100 discovery patients were randomly divided into training and test sets at a 7:3 ratio. The paper reports TCR Vbeta CDR3 sequencing of 140 or so peripheral blood samples: over 40 ophthalmopathy, roughly 80 hyperthyroidism and around 17 progressor patients.

This clonotype was seen a few times. This receptor's antigen is unknown. Per-nucleotide qualities are absent, and no much larger clonotype sits a single base away. From a lookup of the germline V gene, CDR1 and CDR2 are ENHRY and SYGVKD. Trimming removed 0 bases from V and 13 bases from J; the gene matches leave 9 bases unexplained. The CDR3 sequence holds 15 residues, the cysteine and phenylalanine included. The kept DNA is CDR3 alone, 45 bases in frame from the first base. Ophthalmopathy patients had moderately to severely active disease, Clinical Activity Score of at least 3, NOSPECS grade of at least 4, and duration under 3 months. The study excluded patients with uncontrolled infections, other autoimmune diseases, pregnancy or lactation. Diagnoses were based on clinical symptoms, serum thyroxine and TRAb, thyroid ultrasound and orbital computed tomography. Ficoll-Paque density gradient centrifugation was used to isolate PBMCs from 8 to 10 ml of fresh peripheral blood. Trizol reagent was used to extract total RNA, and RNA quality was then checked on an Agilent 2100 Bioanalyzer.

TCR beta CDR3 regions were amplified from RNA transcripts. The TCR CDR3 was subjected to a first round of RT-PCR using the HTBI primer set and the Qiagen OneStep RT-PCR kit. A second multiplex PCR round built the libraries, followed by size selection and purification. The libraries were sequenced on an Illumina HiSeq2000 using paired-end 100 bp reads. Under the source paper's analysis protocol: SOAPnuke was used to process the raw data, removing reads that contained adapters or uncalled bases, had a mean Phred below 15, or lacked an exact match to the constant primer or identifier. High-quality paired reads were merged with COPE v1.2.5, and unique nucleotide sequences were defined as clonotypes. Clonotypes were aligned to IMGT TRBV, TRBD and TRBJ reference segments using MiTCR v1.1. Analysis was restricted to V-J combinations with a frequency above 0.0001, which covered roughly 99% of repertoires. The TCS score was defined as the ratio of F50 (clonal expansion) to E x V (chaos), calculated using BLOSUM62-based TCRdist between CDR3 peptides within each V-J. Welch's t-statistics and random forest reduced some 510 V-J features to 13, which were used in a naive Bayes classifier (R e1071). TCRdb's own reprocessing of the public reads used fastp at Q25 and MiXCR and kept productive beta chains. Every entry covers one CDR3 protein and lists the most common genes and DNA from its rows. The V and J calls and clone size are TCRdb's, not the authors'. The sample yields roughly 350,000 distinct CDR3 sequences; around 15% were counted once. Approximately 35% of the sample goes to the ten largest clones.

Overall results and qualifications from the work: Sample size was not statistically predetermined, and investigators were not blinded to group allocation. Most expanded thyroid clonotypes (frequency above 0.001) were also found in blood, which suggests that blood repertoires may mirror thyroid immune responses. In validation, the model predicted progression to ophthalmopathy with approximately 71% sensitivity and about 72% specificity, a median of approximately 6.5 months before onset. A 13 V-J signature model separated ophthalmopathy from stable hyperthyroidism, with nearly 90% sensitivity and 81.08% specificity in cross-validation and 80%/75% in testing.

The sequenced sample was blood. The chain is encoded by TRBV10-3 joined to TRBJ1-6; TRBD1 fits 7 bases in the junction. This clonotype originated in a middle-aged woman with Graves' ophthalmopathy. CDR3 region: CAISESTGSNIPLHF. In nucleotides, the sequence is TGTGCCATCAGTGAGTCGACAGGGTCGAATATCCCCCTCCACTTT.